This passage covers 25 T cell receptor beta chains from one sample sequenced in a study of T cell repertoires in cytomegalovirus infection. These receptors have no known antigen. Each CDR3 protein is one row after TCRdb ran MiXCR on the reads. This table has under 150,000 distinct CDR3 sequences, 20% to 30% appearing once. Sequenced: PBMCs, sequenced either directly or after in vitro stimulation (not recorded which). The source of these receptors is a human donor in good health (CMV status not recorded). Some clones in this sample may be carry-over from other donors' samples.

The chain has TRBV11-1 and TRBJ2-2, with 12 bases lining up with TRBD2. V dropped 5 bases and J dropped 5; count of bases not matched to a gene: 9. The CDR3 totals 17 residues. Per the germline V gene, CDR1 is SGHAT and CDR2 is FQDESV (reference sequence). CDR3 nucleotide sequence: TGTGCCAGCAGCAGATGGACTAGCGGGGCCGGAACCGGGGAGCTGTTTTTT. This encodes CASSRWTSGAGTGELFF. The full variable domain, its missing parts supplied by reference TRBV11-1 and TRBJ2-2, is EAEVAQSPRYKITEKSQAVAFWCDPISGHATLYWYRQILGQGPELLVQFQDESVVDDSQLPKDRFSAERLKGVDSTLKIQPAELGDSAMYLCASSRWTSGAGTGELFFGEGSRLTVL.

The rearrangement uses TRBV12-3 or TRBV12-4 and TRBJ2-5, with D maybe TRBD2 (5 bases). The CDR3 covers 12 residues. V was clipped by 5 bases and J by 5 bases, with 9 bases between them. CDR3 sequence reads: CASSATGETQYF. The CDR3 DNA sequence: TGTGCCAGCAGTGCAACGGGGGAGACCCAGTACTTC.

The chain has TRBV19 and TRBJ1-2; D not resolved. Germline V CDR1 and CDR2: LNHDA, SQIVND (reference sequence). The CDR3 spans 15 residues. The V end lost 4 bases, the J end lost 1 base, and 13 bases lay between the germline ends. CDR3 in amino acids: CASSTHRTGNYGYTF. The CDR3 nucleotides read TGTGCCAGTAGTACCCATAGGACCGGTAACTATGGCTACACCTTC.

Written as DNA, the CDR3 is TGTGCCACCCTGGACGGACAGGGAACCTTAGCTAACTATGGCTACACCTTC. It translates to CATLDGQGTLANYGYTF. The genes are TRBV19 and TRBJ1-2, with TRBD1 matching over 8 bases. The length of the CDR3 is 17 residues. The V segment lost 10 bases and the J segment 0 bases; nucleotides outside the gene matches: 16. Per germline, CDR1 LNHDA and CDR2 SQIVND (reference sequence).

This clonotype was detected many times. This chain connects TRBV7-2 to TRBJ2-3, with TRBD2 matching 9 bases. CDR1 and CDR2 (germline): SGHTA, FQGNSA. Unmatched junction bases numbered 12, after V lost 5 bases and J lost 6 bases. The CDR3 loop spans 16 amino acids. CDR3 sequence reads: CASSPREREAPDTQYF. CDR3 in DNA: TGTGCCAGCAGCCCCAGAGAGCGGGAGGCCCCGGATACGCAGTATTTT.

The V call is TRBV11-3, the J call TRBJ1-1, with D tentatively TRBD1 (5 bases). This CDR3 has 14 amino acids. CDR1 SGHNT and CDR2 YENEEA come from the germline V gene. V dropped 8 bases and J dropped 6 bases, with 19 bases sitting between them. CDR3 bases: TGTGCCAGCGGACTCAGGGCGGGAATGTCTGAAGCTTTCTTT. The encoded protein is CASGLRAGMSEAFF. Looking up the rest from reference TRBV11-3 and TRBJ1-1 gives the full variable domain: EAGVVQSPRYKIIEKKQPVAFWCNPISGHNTLYWYLQNLGQGPELLIRYENEEAVDDSQLPKDRFSAERLKGVDSTLKIQPAELGDSAVYLCASGLRAGMSEAFFGQGTRLTVV.

The rearrangement joins TRBV20-1 to TRBJ2-4; 9 bases match TRBD2. The CDR3 covers 14 residues. The germline CDR1 and CDR2 sequences are DFQATT and SNEGSKA (reference sequence). V shed 7 bases and J 1 base; nucleotides not matched to a gene: 5. CDR3 nucleotides: TGCAGTGAGAGCGGGAGGAGGGCCAAAAACATTCAGTACTTC. Translated: CSESGRRAKNIQYF.

CDR3 loop: CASSQAPGGVFGNEQFF. The CDR3 DNA reads as TGCGCCAGCAGCCAAGCCCCAGGGGGAGTGTTTGGCAATGAGCAGTTCTTC. The gene calls are TRBV4-3 and TRBJ2-1, with TRBD1 matching 7 bases. Trimming took 1 base from V and 6 from J; bases not matched to a gene: 12. CDR1 is LGHNA and CDR2 is YSLEER in the germline V gene. There are 17 residues in the CDR3.

In its sample, this clonotype was seen a few times. This sequence joins TRBV5-6 and TRBJ2-7, with 7 bases aligning to TRBD1. The length of the CDR3 is 14 residues. CDR1 SGHDT and CDR2 YYEEEE come from the germline V gene. The ends lost 0 bases at V and 1 base at J; junction bases unmatched: 1. CDR3 protein: CASSLGGQSYEQYF. The CDR3 DNA reads as TGTGCCAGCAGCTTGGGGGGACAGTCCTACGAGCAGTACTTC.

In this sample, this clonotype turned up a few times. This chain links TRBV6-1 with TRBJ2-7, with D perhaps matching TRBD1 or TRBD2 (5 bases each). Germline V gene sequence: CDR1 MNHNS, CDR2 SASEGT. Trimming took off 6 bases at V and 3 bases at J, with 15 bases between the two ends. The CDR3 consists of 14 residues. The chain's CDR3 is CASSRDQRFYEQYV. CDR3 DNA: TGTGCCAGCAGCCGGGACCAGAGATTCTACGAGCAGTACGTC.

The chain carries TRBV6-2 or TRBV6-3 and TRBJ2-1; D is perhaps TRBD2 (6 bases). V was pared by 6 bases and J by 0 bases, with 15 bases between. The CDR3 loop spans 16 amino acids. The V gene's germline CDR1 is MNHEY and CDR2 SVGEGT. The CDR3 region is CASRGPSESSYNEQFF. The CDR3 DNA sequence: TGTGCCAGCAGGGGCCCTAGCGAGAGCTCCTACAATGAGCAGTTCTTC.

This clonotype was recorded a few times. This chain joins TRBV4-1 and TRBJ2-7, with D maybe TRBD2 (6 bases). The germline V gene encodes CDR1 MGHRA and CDR2 YSYEKL. The V end lost 1 base, the J end lost 0 bases, and 19 bases lay between the germline ends. There are 18 residues in the CDR3. Here the CDR3 DNA reads TGCGCCAGCAGCCAAGCTTTCGGAGGTAGCGGCAGCTCCTACGAGCAGTACTTC. Protein sequence: CASSQAFGGSGSSYEQYF.

This chain connects TRBV5-1 to TRBJ1-2, with TRBD1 as a possible D gene (5 bases). CDR1 is SGHRS and CDR2 is YFSETQ in the germline V gene. V was clipped by 3 bases and J by 6 bases, with 15 bases between them. The CDR3 runs to 14 residues. The CDR3 region is CASSYTYPGNGYTF. In DNA, the CDR3 is TGCGCCAGCAGCTATACCTATCCAGGGAATGGCTACACCTTC.

This clonotype was seen many times. The chain joins TRBV27 to TRBJ2-3, with TRBD2 as a possible D gene (6 bases). The V gene's germline CDR1 is MNHEY and CDR2 SMNVEV (reference sequence). The V gene lost 5 bases and the J gene lost 6 bases, with 12 bases spanning the gap. This CDR3 spans 13 amino acids. The CDR3 nucleotides are TGTGCCAGCAGTGTCTTAGCGGCTGATACGCAGTATTTT. It translates to CASSVLAADTQYF.

The chain combines TRBV29-1 with TRBJ1-2, with D hard to call. The V end lost 4 bases, the J end lost 2 bases, and 5 bases lay between the germline ends. Germline V gene data show CDR1 as SQVTM and CDR2 as ANQGSEA. The length of the CDR3 is 11 residues. The CDR3 nucleotides read TGCAGCGTTGGGCAGAACTATGGCTACACCTTC. Its protein product is CSVGQNYGYTF.

This clonotype occurred a few times. CDR3 sequence reads: CASSRSGGTGELFF. The DNA for the CDR3 is TGTGCCAGCAGTCGTTCCGGGGGGACCGGGGAGCTGTTTTTT. The chain combines TRBV6-2 or TRBV6-3 with TRBJ2-2, with 7 bases aligning to TRBD2. V dropped 5 bases and J dropped 5; count of bases not matched to a gene: 5. The CDR3 has 14 amino acids. Per germline, CDR1 MNHEY and CDR2 SVGEGT.

This clonotype has only a few counts. The chain uses TRBV11-2 and TRBJ2-6; D uncertain. The CDR3 is made up of 14 amino acids. Germline V gene lookup returns CDR1 SGHAT and CDR2 FQNNGV. Trimming took 5 bases from V and 2 from J, leaving 7 bases between them. The CDR3 DNA reads as TGTGCCAGCAGCCCGTCGACTGGGGCCAACGTCCTGACTTTC. Translation: CASSPSTGANVLTF.

This clonotype was detected a few times. This chain's CDR3 is CASSPLGGQPYNEQFF. In DNA form, the CDR3 reads TGTGCCAGCTCACCCCTGGGTGGTCAGCCTTACAATGAGCAGTTCTTC. The chain is built from TRBV18 and TRBJ2-1; unclear D gene. The CDR3 spans 16 residues. With 3 bases removed from V and 4 bases from J, the gap between germline ends came to 16 bases. Germline CDR1 reads KGHSH; CDR2 reads LQKENI.

This clonotype was counted once. The chain has TRBV7-7 and TRBJ2-1; D possibly corresponds to TRBD1 (6 bases). Germline V gene lookup returns CDR1 SSHAT and CDR2 FNYEAQ (reference sequence). V lost 2 bases and J 6 bases, leaving 8 bases between the germline ends. This CDR3 has 13 amino acids. The CDR3 DNA sequence: TGTGCCAGCAGCTTACGACAGGCCAATGAGCAGTTCTTC. As protein: CASSLRQANEQFF.

This chain links TRBV7-2 with TRBJ2-7, with D uncertain. Per germline, CDR1 SGHTA and CDR2 FQGNSA. The length of the CDR3 is 14 residues. Between the trimmed V and J ends, which lost 1 base and 7 bases, there was a span of 14 bases. In DNA, the CDR3 is TGTGCCAGCAGCTTAGAAACCCAGCAGCGAGAGCAGTACTTC. It codes for CASSLETQQREQYF.

The chain joins TRBV6-5 to TRBJ1-2, with TRBD1 identical over 7 bases. The CDR3 sequence is 13 residues long. J was trimmed by 8 bases and V by 2 bases; bases with no gene match: 5. The V gene's germline CDR1 is MNHEY and CDR2 SVGAGI. The CDR3 spells CASSYDRAEGYTF. CDR3 coding DNA: TGTGCCAGCAGTTACGACAGGGCGGAGGGCTACACCTTC.

This clonotype was seen more than once but under ten times. The gene calls are TRBV27 and TRBJ2-1; unclear D gene. Germline V CDR1 and CDR2: MNHEY, SMNVEV (reference sequence). The CDR3 has 12 residues. Trimming took off 8 bases at V and 7 bases at J, with 12 bases between the two ends. The CDR3 DNA follows: TGTGCCAGCGAGCCTTTAGGGAATGAGCAGTTCTTC. Amino acids: CASEPLGNEQFF.

This clonotype was counted at least ten times. V gene TRBV7-2 combines with J gene TRBJ1-6, with a weak D call TRBD1 (6 bases). Trimming left V 5 bases short and J 6 bases short, with 17 bases between. Looked up from germline, CDR1 is SGHTA and CDR2 is FQGNSA. The CDR3 spans 16 residues. The CDR3, as DNA: TGTGCCAGCAGCAATCGGGACATCGGTTCTAATTCACCCCTCCACTTT. As protein: CASSNRDIGSNSPLHF.

This clonotype appeared once. CDR3 sequence reads: CASSGGENTEAFF. The DNA for the CDR3 is TGTGCCAGCTCTGGGGGAGAGAACACTGAAGCTTTCTTT. This chain joins TRBV18 and TRBJ1-1; maybe TRBD1 (5 bases). There are 13 residues in the CDR3. Germline CDR1 and CDR2: KGHSH and LQKENI. Trimming shortened V by 6 bases and J by 1 base, and 9 bases separated the two germline ends.

The chain is built from TRBV9 and TRBJ2-2, with 12 bases aligning to TRBD2. This CDR3 is 17 amino acids long. The V segment lost 4 bases and the J segment 7 bases; nucleotides outside the gene matches: 11. Germline V gene lookup returns CDR1 SGDLS and CDR2 YYNGEE. The CDR3 nucleotides read TGTGCCAGCAGCCCCTGGACTAGCGGGAAATGGGGCGGGGAGCTGTTTTTT. Translation: CASSPWTSGKWGGELFF.